This T cell receptor beta chain was identified in a study of graft-versus-host responses after intestinal transplantation. Comment on this clone: Its antigen is unidentified.

Germline V gene lookup returns CDR1 MNHEY and CDR2 SVGAGI. The CDR3 is 13 residues long. With V trimmed by 5 bases and J by 6 bases, 5 bases remained unmatched. Measured with immunoSEQ multiplex PCR; TCRdb has only the in-frame clones, and not every one. Seen here are approximately 50,000 clones, about 81% observed once, and the top ten hold 0.45% to 0.55%. The sequence derives from a human donor who was the organ donor for an intestinal transplant. This chain joins TRBV6-5 and TRBJ2-7; 9 bases fit TRBD1. The sequenced sample was unstimulated CD4+ T cells sorted from spleen or lymph node cells, obtained before transplant. DNA for the CDR3: TGTGCCAGCAGTACGGACAGGGGCGGCGAGCAGTACTTC. This codes for CASSTDRGGEQYF.